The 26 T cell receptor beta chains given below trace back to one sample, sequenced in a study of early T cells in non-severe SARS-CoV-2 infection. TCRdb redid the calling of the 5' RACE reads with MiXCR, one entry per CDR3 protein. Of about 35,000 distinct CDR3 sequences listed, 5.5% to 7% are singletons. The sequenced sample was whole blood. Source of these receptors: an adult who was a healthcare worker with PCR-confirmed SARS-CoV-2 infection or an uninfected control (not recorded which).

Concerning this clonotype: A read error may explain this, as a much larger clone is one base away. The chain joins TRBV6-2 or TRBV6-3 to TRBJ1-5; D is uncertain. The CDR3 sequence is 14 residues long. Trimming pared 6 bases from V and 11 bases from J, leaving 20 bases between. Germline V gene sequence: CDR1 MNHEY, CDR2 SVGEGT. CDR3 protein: CASRRTGQFVAQHF. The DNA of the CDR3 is TGTGCCAGCAGAAGGACCGGGCAGTTCGTGGCCCAGCATTTT.

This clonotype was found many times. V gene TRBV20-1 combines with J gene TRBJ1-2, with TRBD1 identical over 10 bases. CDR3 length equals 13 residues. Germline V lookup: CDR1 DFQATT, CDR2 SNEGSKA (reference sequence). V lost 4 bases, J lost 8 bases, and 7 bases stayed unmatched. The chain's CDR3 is CSATLGQGRGYTF. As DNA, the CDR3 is TGCAGTGCTACCCTGGGACAGGGGCGCGGCTACACCTTC.

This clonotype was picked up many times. CDR3 in amino acids: CASSDGLNTEAFF. The CDR3 nucleotides read TGTGCCAGCAGCGACGGTTTGAACACTGAAGCTTTCTTT. The chain carries TRBV12-3 or TRBV12-4 and TRBJ1-1; D ambiguous. This CDR3 spans 13 amino acids. The germline V and J ends were trimmed by 6 bases and 0 bases, with 8 bases remaining between them.

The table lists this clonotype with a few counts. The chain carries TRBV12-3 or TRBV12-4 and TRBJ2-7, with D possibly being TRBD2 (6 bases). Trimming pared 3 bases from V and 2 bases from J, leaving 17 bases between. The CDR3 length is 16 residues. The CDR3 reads CASSLDRRGQAYEQYF. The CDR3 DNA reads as TGTGCCAGCAGTTTGGATCGGCGGGGTCAAGCCTACGAGCAGTACTTC.

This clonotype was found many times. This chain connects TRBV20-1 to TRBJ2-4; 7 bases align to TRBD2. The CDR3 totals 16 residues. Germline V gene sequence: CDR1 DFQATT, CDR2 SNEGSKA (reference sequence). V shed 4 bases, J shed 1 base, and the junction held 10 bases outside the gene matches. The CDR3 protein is CSAIPGLEIAKNIQYF. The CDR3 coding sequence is TGCAGTGCTATCCCAGGACTAGAAATCGCCAAAAACATTCAGTACTTC.

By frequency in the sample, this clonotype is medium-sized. The CDR3 loop reads CASSRRTGPNQPQHF. CDR3 nucleotide sequence: TGTGCCAGCAGCCGTCGGACAGGGCCCAATCAGCCCCAGCATTTT. This chain connects TRBV12-3 or TRBV12-4 to TRBJ1-5; 8 bases align to TRBD1. V trimming: 6 bases; J trimming: 3 bases; junction bases outside the gene matches: 7. CDR3 length: 15 amino acids.

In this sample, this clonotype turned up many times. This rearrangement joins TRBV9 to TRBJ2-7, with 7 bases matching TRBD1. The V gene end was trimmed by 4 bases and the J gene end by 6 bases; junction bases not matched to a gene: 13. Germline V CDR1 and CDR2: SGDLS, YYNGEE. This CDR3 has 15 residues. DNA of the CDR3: TGTGCCAGCAGCCCCCGGGACAGCCTGCTTAGCGAGCAGTACTTC. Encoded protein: CASSPRDSLLSEQYF.

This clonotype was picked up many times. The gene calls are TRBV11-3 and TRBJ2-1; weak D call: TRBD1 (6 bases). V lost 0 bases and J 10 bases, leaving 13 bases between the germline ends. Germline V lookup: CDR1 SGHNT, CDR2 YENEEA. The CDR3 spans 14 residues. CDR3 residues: CASSLDSMDREQFF. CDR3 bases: TGTGCCAGCAGCTTAGATAGTATGGACAGAGAGCAGTTCTTC.

The CDR3 region is CASSLTGTGYGYTF. The CDR3 DNA is TGTGCCAGCTCCCTCACCGGGACAGGATATGGCTACACCTTC. The gene calls are TRBV18 and TRBJ1-2; 8 positions match TRBD1. The trim removed 6 bases at V and 5 bases at J, leaving 8 bases unmatched. The CDR3 is 14 residues long. CDR1 is KGHSH and CDR2 is LQKENI in the germline V gene.

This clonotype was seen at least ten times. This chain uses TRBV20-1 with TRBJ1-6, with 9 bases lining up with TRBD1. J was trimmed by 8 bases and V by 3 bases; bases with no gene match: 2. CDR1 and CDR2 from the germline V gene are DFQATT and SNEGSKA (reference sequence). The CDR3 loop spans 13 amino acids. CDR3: CSARDRGYSPLHF. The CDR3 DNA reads TGCAGTGCTAGGGACAGGGGTTATTCACCCCTCCACTTT.

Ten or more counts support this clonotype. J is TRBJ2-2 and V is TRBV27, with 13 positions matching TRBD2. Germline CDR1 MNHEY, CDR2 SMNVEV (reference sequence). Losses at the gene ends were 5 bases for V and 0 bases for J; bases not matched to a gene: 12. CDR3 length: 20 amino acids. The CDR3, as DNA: TGTGCCAGCAGTCCCCTGGGACTAGCGGGACGTGAAACGAACACCGGGGAGCTGTTTTTT. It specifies CASSPLGLAGRETNTGELFF.

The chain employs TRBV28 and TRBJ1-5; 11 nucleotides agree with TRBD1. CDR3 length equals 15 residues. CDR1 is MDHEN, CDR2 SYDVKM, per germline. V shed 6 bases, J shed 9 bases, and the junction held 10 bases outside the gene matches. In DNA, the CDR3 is TGTGCCAGCAGCCCGAAGGGACAGGGGGTTAGGCCCCAGCATTTT. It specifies CASSPKGQGVRPQHF.

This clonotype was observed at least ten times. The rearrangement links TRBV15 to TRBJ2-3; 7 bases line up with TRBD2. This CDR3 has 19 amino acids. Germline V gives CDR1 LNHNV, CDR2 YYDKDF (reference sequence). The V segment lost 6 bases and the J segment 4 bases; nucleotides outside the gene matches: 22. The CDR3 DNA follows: TGTGCCACCAGTACCACTGGTTTAGTCGGCGGGAGAGAGGCAGATACGCAGTATTTT. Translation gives CATSTTGLVGGREADTQYF.

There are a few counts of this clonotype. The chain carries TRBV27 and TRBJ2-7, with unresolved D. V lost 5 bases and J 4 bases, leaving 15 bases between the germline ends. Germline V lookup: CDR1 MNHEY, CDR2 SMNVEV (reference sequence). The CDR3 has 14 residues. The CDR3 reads CASSQSGPYYEQYF. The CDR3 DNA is TGTGCCAGCAGTCAATCCGGGCCATATTACGAGCAGTACTTC.

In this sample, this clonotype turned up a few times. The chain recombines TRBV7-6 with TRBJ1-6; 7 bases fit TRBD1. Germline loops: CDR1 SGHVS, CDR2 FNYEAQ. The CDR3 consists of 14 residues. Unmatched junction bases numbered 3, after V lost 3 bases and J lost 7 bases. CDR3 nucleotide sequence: TGTGCCAGCAGCTTCAGGGGGGAGAATTCACCCCTCCACTTT. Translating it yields CASSFRGENSPLHF.

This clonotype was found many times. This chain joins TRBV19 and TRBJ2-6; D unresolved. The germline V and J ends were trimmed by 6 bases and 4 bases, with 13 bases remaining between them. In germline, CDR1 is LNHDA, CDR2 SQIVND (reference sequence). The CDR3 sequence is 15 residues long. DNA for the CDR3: TGTGCCAGTAGGGGTGGAAGGTTCGGGGCCAACGTCCTGACTTTC. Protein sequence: CASRGGRFGANVLTF.

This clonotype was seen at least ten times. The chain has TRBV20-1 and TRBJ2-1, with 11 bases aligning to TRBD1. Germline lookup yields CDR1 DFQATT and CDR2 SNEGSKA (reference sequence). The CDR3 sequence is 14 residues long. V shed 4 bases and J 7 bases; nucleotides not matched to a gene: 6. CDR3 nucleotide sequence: TGCAGTGCTACCGGACAGGGGGCGGGTAATGAGCAGTTCTTC. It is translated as CSATGQGAGNEQFF.

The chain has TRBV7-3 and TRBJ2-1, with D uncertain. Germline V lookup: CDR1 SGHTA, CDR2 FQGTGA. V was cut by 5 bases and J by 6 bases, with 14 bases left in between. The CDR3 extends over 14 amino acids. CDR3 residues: CASSQGPPGNEQFF. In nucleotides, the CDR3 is TGTGCCAGCAGCCAAGGGCCTCCCGGCAATGAGCAGTTCTTC.

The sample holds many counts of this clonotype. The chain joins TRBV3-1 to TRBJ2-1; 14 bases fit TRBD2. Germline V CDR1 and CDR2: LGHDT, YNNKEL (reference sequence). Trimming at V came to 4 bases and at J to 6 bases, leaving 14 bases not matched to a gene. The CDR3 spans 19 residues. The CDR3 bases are TGTGCCAGCAGCCCCGTGCCCCCGGGACTAGCGGGAGCCCCCAATGAGCAGTTCTTC. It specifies CASSPVPPGLAGAPNEQFF.

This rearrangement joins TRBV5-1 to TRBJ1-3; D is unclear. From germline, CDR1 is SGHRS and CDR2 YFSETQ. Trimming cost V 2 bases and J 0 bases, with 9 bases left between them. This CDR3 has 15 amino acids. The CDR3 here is CASSLTFSSGNTIYF. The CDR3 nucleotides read TGCGCCAGCAGCTTAACTTTTAGCTCTGGAAACACCATATATTTT.

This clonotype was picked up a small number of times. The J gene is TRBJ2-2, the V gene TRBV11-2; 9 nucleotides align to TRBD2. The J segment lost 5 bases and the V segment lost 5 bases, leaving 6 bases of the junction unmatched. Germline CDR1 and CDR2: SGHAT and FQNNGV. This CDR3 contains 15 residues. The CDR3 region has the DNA TGTGCCAGCAGCGGACTAGCGTGGGGGACCGGGGAGCTGTTTTTT. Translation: CASSGLAWGTGELFF.

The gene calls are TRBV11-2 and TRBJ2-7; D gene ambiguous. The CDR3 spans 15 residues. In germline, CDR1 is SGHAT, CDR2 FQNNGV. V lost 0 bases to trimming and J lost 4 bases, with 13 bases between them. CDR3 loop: CASSLEPSFEYEQYF. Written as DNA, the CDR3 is TGTGCCAGCAGCTTAGAACCATCATTCGAATACGAGCAGTACTTC.

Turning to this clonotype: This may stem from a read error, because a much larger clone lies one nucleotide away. The DNA of the CDR3 is TGTGCCAGCAGTCCCTTTCGGGATGAGCGGTTCTTC. Translating it yields CASSPFRDERFF. This chain connects TRBV2 to TRBJ2-1, with D perhaps TRBD2 (5 bases). The length of the CDR3 is 12 residues. Germline loops: CDR1 SNHLY, CDR2 FYNNEI.

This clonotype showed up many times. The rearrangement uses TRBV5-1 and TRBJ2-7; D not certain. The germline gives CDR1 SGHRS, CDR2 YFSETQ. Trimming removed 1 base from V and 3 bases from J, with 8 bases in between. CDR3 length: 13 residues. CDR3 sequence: CASSLRHSYEQYF. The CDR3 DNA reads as TGCGCCAGCAGCTTGAGGCACAGCTACGAGCAGTACTTC.

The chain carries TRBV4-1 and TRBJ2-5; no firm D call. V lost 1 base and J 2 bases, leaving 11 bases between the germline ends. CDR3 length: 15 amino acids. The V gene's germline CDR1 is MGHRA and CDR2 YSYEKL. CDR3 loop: CASSQVPWGQETQYF. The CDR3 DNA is TGCGCCAGCAGCCAAGTGCCGTGGGGACAAGAGACCCAGTACTTC.

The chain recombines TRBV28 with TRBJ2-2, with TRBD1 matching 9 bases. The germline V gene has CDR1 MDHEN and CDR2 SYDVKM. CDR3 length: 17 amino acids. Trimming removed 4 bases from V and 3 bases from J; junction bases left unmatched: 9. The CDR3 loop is CASSYYSQGADTGELFF. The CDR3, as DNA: TGTGCCAGCAGTTATTATTCACAGGGGGCGGACACCGGGGAGCTGTTTTTT.